The text below deals with one T cell receptor beta chain. As yet, its antigen is unknown. This likely traces to a read error, being one base from a far larger clone. Starting material of around 460 ng total RNA yielded TCR beta cDNA via a constant-region primer. Libraries of TCR beta came from three nested multiplex PCR rounds with slightly modified ARM-PCR. The first two PCR rounds used TRBV1-TRBV30 primers with a Cbeta primer, about 9 cycles each. MiXCR, run by TCRdb on the multiplex PCR reads, gives a single entry per CDR3 protein. The top ten clones hold 6% to 8.5% of a sample with about 200,000 distinct CDR3 sequences, roughly 61% of them seen once. For blood RNA, unsorted whole blood served as the source, and germline DNA was extracted too. The source of the sample is a study of tumor-infiltrating lymphocytes in primary liver carcinoma. Findings and limits, study-wide: Pairs comparing tumor with adjacent tissue or blood overlapped less than pairs drawn from tumor regions.

The CDR3 has 11 amino acids. Germline V gene data show CDR1 as MNHGY and CDR2 as SVAAGI. This chain links TRBV6-9 with TRBJ1-5; D unclear. Sequencing input: peripheral blood. The sequence derives from a woman aged 55-69 years with primary liver carcinoma and hepatitis B virus infection. CDR3 region: CTSSLGQPQHF. The CDR3 bases are TGTACCAGCTCGTTGGGTCAGCCCCAGCATTTT.